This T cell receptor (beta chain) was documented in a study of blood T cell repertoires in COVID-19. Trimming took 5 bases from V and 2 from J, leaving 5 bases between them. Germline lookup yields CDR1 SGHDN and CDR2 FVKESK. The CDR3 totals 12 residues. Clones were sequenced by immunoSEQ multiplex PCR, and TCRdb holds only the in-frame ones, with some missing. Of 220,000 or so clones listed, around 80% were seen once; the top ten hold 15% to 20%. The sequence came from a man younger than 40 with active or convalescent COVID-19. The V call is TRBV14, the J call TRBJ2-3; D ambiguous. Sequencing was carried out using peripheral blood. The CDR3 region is CASSINTDTQYF. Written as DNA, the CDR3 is TGTGCCAGCAGCATAAACACAGATACGCAGTATTTT.